Here is one T cell receptor beta chain with its context. Two oligonucleotides, mixed equimolar, formed the beta constant-region primer covering TRBC1 and TRBC2. The cDNA 3' end received a ligated single-stranded oligonucleotide carrying the SP2 primer and a 12-nucleotide UMI. Via MiXCR, TCRdb re-called the UMI-ligation and nested PCR reads, giving one row per CDR3 protein. Of approximately 140,000 distinct CDR3 sequences in the sample, over 15% were seen once. The CDR3 has 15 residues. Trimming stripped 0 bases from V and 5 bases from J, with 13 bases between. Germline lookup yields CDR1 LGHNA and CDR2 YNFKEQ. The data belong to a study of naive and memory T cell subsets.

The rearrangement uses TRBV4-2 and TRBJ2-5, with D perhaps TRBD2 (5 bases). The clonotype originates from a human donor in good health. Sequencing input: naive CD4+ T cells from blood. DNA of the CDR3: TGTGCCAGCAGCCAAGATGGGAGTGTTCTGGAGACCCAGTACTTC. Translating gives CASSQDGSVLETQYF.